This T cell receptor (beta chain) was sequenced for a study of control samples from healthy donors and cancer patients. The data were produced by immunoSEQ multiplex PCR, yet TCRdb's version contains in-frame clones alone and is incomplete. The top ten clones hold 4.5% to 6% of a sample with some 150,000 clones, 90% to 95% of them seen once. V was cut by 5 bases and J by 8 bases, with 14 bases left in between. In germline, CDR1 is SGHTA, CDR2 FQGNSA. This CDR3 region has 13 residues. Sequencing was done on a sample of blood. The TCR comes from a man in his forties in good health. The rearrangement uses TRBV7-2 and TRBJ2-3; D is undetermined. CDR3 protein: CASSPKGLGTQYF. In DNA, the CDR3 is TGTGCCAGCAGCCCAAAGGGTCTAGGTACGCAGTATTTT.